The rows below give T cell receptor beta chains drawn from one sample of a study of shared clonotypes between healthy human individuals. The table came from immunoSEQ multiplex PCR; TCRdb's copy has only in-frame clones and leaves some out. The sample shows around 2,000,000 clones, roughly 95% of them seen only once. The sequenced sample was naive CD8+ T cells sorted from blood. The source is a man aged 18 to 30 in good health. Each CDR3 is given with its conserved first and last residue. The D gene is left open where the match is weak. Where a row states a size, it is once, few, many or the class of an expanded clone; other rows omit it.

V	D	J	size	CDR3	DNA
TRBV9	TRBD2	TRBJ2-7	.	CASSASGGTYEQYF	TGTGCCAGCAGCGCTAGCGGGGGAACCTACGAGCAGTACTTC
TRBV4-1	.	TRBJ1-3	.	CASSQVEGSGNTIYF	TGCGCCAGCAGCCAAGTTGAAGGCTCTGGAAACACCATATATTTT
TRBV9	.	TRBJ1-1	.	CASSVVGPMNTEAFF	TGTGCCAGCAGCGTAGTGGGACCCATGAACACTGAAGCTTTCTTT
TRBV4-3	TRBD1	TRBJ1-1	few	CASSQGQGNTEAFF	TGCGCCAGCAGCCAAGGACAGGGGAACACTGAAGCTTTCTTT
TRBV15	TRBD1	TRBJ1-1	.	CATSSAGTGDLEAFF	TGTGCCACCAGCAGTGCGGGGACAGGGGATCTTGAAGCTTTCTTT
TRBV4-1	.	TRBJ1-1	.	CASSQAGGPEAFF	TGCGCCAGCAGCCAAGCTGGGGGACCTGAAGCTTTCTTT
TRBV2	.	TRBJ2-1	.	CASSEAQGFF	TGTGCCAGCAGTGAAGCGCAAGGGTTCTTC
TRBV15	.	TRBJ2-2	.	CATSRREVADYTGELFF	TGTGCCACCAGCAGGAGGGAGGTAGCGGACTACACCGGGGAGCTGTTTTTT
TRBV5-6	TRBD1	TRBJ1-6	.	CARSKVMSTGGVSPLHF	TGTGCCAGATCTAAGGTAATGAGTACAGGGGGTGTTTCACCCCTCCACTTT
TRBV6-6	TRBD1	TRBJ2-5	.	CASSNSSTRHRGTQYF	TGTGCCAGCAGTAACTCTTCCACCAGGCACAGGGGGACCCAGTACTTC
TRBV7-9	.	TRBJ1-2	.	CASSLGSSLYGYTF	TGTGCCAGCAGCTTAGGCAGTAGTTTATATGGCTACACCTTC
TRBV28	.	TRBJ2-3	.	CASSLSGLTDTQYF	TGTGCCAGCAGTTTATCTGGCCTCACAGATACGCAGTATTTT
TRBV21-1	.	TRBJ1-1	.	CASSKDGTVWTEAFF	TGTGCCAGCAGCAAAGATGGGACGGTATGGACTGAAGCTTTCTTT
TRBV2	TRBD2	TRBJ2-3	once	CASSEGLAGVTDTQYF	TGTGCCAGCAGTGAAGGACTAGCGGGGGTCACAGATACGCAGTATTTT
TRBV29-1	.	TRBJ2-7	.	CSVRDNSYEQYF	TGCAGCGTTCGGGACAACTCCTACGAGCAGTACTTC
TRBV6-1	.	TRBJ1-2	.	CASRDRERDYGYTF	TGTGCCAGCAGAGATAGGGAAAGAGACTATGGCTACACCTTC
TRBV6-6	.	TRBJ1-2	.	CASSYGGYTF	TGTGCCAGCAGTTATGGGGGCTACACCTTC
TRBV4-1	.	TRBJ2-6	.	CASSLYSGANVLTF	TGCGCCAGCAGCCTGTACTCTGGGGCCAACGTCCTGACTTTC
TRBV2	TRBD2	TRBJ2-5	.	CASRGMGGPQETQYF	TGTGCCAGCAGGGGGATGGGAGGGCCCCAAGAGACCCAGTACTTC
TRBV6-6	.	TRBJ2-1	.	CASSYSVAMNEQFF	TGTGCCAGCAGTTACTCGGTAGCTATGAATGAGCAGTTCTTC
TRBV19	.	TRBJ1-1	.	CASTPFEGNTEAFF	TGTGCCAGTACCCCCTTCGAGGGGAACACTGAAGCTTTCTTT
TRBV27	TRBD1	TRBJ1-2	.	CASSFTGQGIWGYTF	TGTGCCAGCAGTTTCACCGGACAGGGGATTTGGGGCTACACCTTC
TRBV7-9	.	TRBJ2-7	.	CASSEEDYEQYF	TGTGCCAGCAGCGAAGAGGACTACGAGCAGTACTTC
TRBV28	.	TRBJ1-6	.	CASSLDSPLHF	TGTGCCAGCAGTCTGGATTCACCCCTCCACTTT
TRBV6-5	.	TRBJ1-5	once	CASTTGGNQPQHF	TGTGCCAGCACCACGGGTGGTAATCAGCCCCAGCATTTT
TRBV12-5	.	TRBJ2-1	.	CASGPSNPREIGYNEQFF	TGTGCTAGTGGCCCTTCCAACCCTAGGGAAATTGGCTACAATGAGCAGTTCTTC